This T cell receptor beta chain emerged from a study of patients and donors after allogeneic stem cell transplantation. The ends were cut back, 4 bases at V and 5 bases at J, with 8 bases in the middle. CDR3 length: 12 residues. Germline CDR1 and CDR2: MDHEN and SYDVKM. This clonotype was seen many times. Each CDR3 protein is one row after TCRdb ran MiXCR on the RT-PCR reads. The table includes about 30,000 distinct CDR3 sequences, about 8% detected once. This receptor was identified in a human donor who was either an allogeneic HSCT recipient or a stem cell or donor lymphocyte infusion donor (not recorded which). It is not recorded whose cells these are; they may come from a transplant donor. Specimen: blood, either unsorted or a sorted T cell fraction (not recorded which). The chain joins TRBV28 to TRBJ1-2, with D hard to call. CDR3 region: CASSSRAYGYTF. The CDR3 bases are TGTGCCAGCAGTTCCCGGGCTTATGGCTACACCTTC.